Each of the 16 T cell receptor beta chains below was sequenced from the same sample in a study of response to subunit inactivated influenza vaccine. From the RT-PCR reads, TCRdb called clonotypes with MiXCR, one entry per CDR3 protein. The sample yields about 650,000 distinct CDR3 sequences, 14% seen once. This specimen was PBMCs from blood, taken 14 to 15 days before vaccination. The receptors were gathered from a man aged 50 to 60 who received an inactivated influenza vaccine.

The J gene is TRBJ2-1, the V gene TRBV4-3, with TRBD2 matching over 10 bases. Germline V gene sequence: CDR1 LGHNA, CDR2 YSLEER. V shed 5 bases and J 8 bases; nucleotides not matched to a gene: 9. The CDR3 is 15 amino acids. CDR3 region: CASSYRLAGKDEQFF. The CDR3 DNA reads TGCGCCAGCAGCTATCGACTAGCGGGTAAGGATGAGCAGTTCTTC.

This clonotype occurred many times. The chain has TRBV27 and TRBJ2-6; 9 positions agree with TRBD1. From germline, CDR1 is MNHEY and CDR2 SMNVEV (reference sequence). The CDR3 loop spans 17 amino acids. V lost 2 bases and J lost 2; bases outside the gene matches: 4. The CDR3 DNA sequence: TGTGCCAGCAGTTTAGGAACAGGGGGCGCTGGGGCCAACGTCCTGACTTTC. Protein: CASSLGTGGAGANVLTF. Combining the CDR3 with reference TRBV27 and TRBJ2-6 gives the whole variable domain EAQVTQNPRYLITVTGKKLTVTCSQNMNHEYMSWYRQDPGLGLRQIYYSMNVEVTDKGDVPEGYKVSRKEKRNFPLILESPSPNQTSLYFCASSLGTGGAGANVLTFGAGSRLTVL.

With respect to this clonotype: One end of the junction varies from germline; a read error may be responsible. The chain employs TRBV7-8 and TRBJ2-5; the match to TRBD2 covers 9 bases. Germline V lookup: CDR1 SGHVS, CDR2 FQNEAQ. This CDR3 comprises 16 residues. CDR3 nucleotide sequence: TGTGCCAGCAGGGTAGGGCGGGGGGGCCGGCAAGAGACCGAGTACTTC. As protein: CASRVGRGGRQETEYF.

This clonotype was seen a few times. The V call is TRBV5-1, the J call TRBJ2-1, with 7 bases that match TRBD1. Germline V gene sequence: CDR1 SGHRS, CDR2 YFSETQ. J gave up 7 bases and V 0 bases, and 7 bases lay outside the gene matches. The length of the CDR3 is 15 residues. CDR3 amino acids: CASSLGGGKLNEQFF. The CDR3 DNA sequence: TGCGCCAGCAGCTTGGGAGGGGGCAAGTTGAATGAGCAGTTCTTC. The whole variable domain, filled in from reference TRBV5-1 and TRBJ2-1, reads KAGVTQTPRYLIKTRGQQVTLSCSPISGHRSVSWYQQTPGQGLQFLFEYFSETQRNKGNFPGRFSGRQFSNSRSEMNVSTLELGDSALYLCASSLGGGKLNEQFFGPGTRLTVL.

The table lists this clonotype with a count of one. V usage is TRBV7-9 and J usage is TRBJ2-5; D gene ambiguous. The V end lost 7 bases, the J end lost 1 base, and 19 bases lay between the germline ends. The CDR3 spans 16 residues. The germline CDR1 and CDR2 sequences are SEHNR and FQNEAQ (reference sequence). CDR3 DNA sequence: TGTGCCAGCAACTCATGGGCCGCGGCAGGCCAAGAGACCCAGTACTTC. Amino acids: CASNSWAAAGQETQYF.

The chain carries TRBV28 and TRBJ2-2, with 10 bases lining up with TRBD2. Germline trimming cut 1 base from V and 2 bases from J; bases unmatched to any gene: 4. This CDR3 has 17 residues. Germline CDR1 reads MDHEN; CDR2 reads SYDVKM. The CDR3 reads CASSLSAGGPNTGELFF. The CDR3 nucleotides read TGTGCCAGCAGTTTATCAGCGGGAGGGCCAAACACCGGGGAGCTGTTTTTT. The full variable domain, its missing parts supplied by reference TRBV28 and TRBJ2-2, is DVKVTQSSRYLVKRTGEKVFLECVQDMDHENMFWYRQDPGLGLRLIYFSYDVKMKEKGDIPEGYSVSREKKERFSLILESASTNQTSMYLCASSLSAGGPNTGELFFGEGSRLTVL.

This chain uses TRBV12-3 or TRBV12-4 with TRBJ1-2, with D possibly matching TRBD1 (6 bases). The V end was cut by 2 bases, the J end by 7 bases, with 17 bases between. The CDR3 contains 15 residues. The CDR3 DNA follows: TGTGCCAGCAGTTTATCGACCGGGGGGCGCGGTGGCTACACCTTC. It encodes CASSLSTGGRGGYTF.

The V gene is TRBV6-2 or TRBV6-3, the J gene TRBJ2-3; TRBD1 is a possible D gene (5 bases). Trimming stripped 7 bases from V and 0 bases from J, with 20 bases between. The CDR3 runs 17 residues. The V gene's germline CDR1 is MNHEY and CDR2 SVGEGT. The CDR3 DNA is TGTGCCAGCACCCCGGGCAGGGCCCCGGCTAGCACAGATACGCAGTATTTT. Protein sequence: CASTPGRAPASTDTQYF.

This clonotype was observed a handful of times. The chain is built from TRBV12-3 or TRBV12-4 and TRBJ2-1; 12 bases are a match to TRBD2. The V segment lost 4 bases and the J segment 9 bases; nucleotides outside the gene matches: 7. This CDR3 is built from 15 residues. Here the CDR3 DNA reads TGTGCCAGCAGTTCAAGCCTAGCGGGGGGGTCTGAGCAGTTCTTC. Translating gives CASSSSLAGGSEQFF.

This clonotype was found a few times. The chain carries TRBV29-1 and TRBJ2-5; either TRBD1 or TRBD2 may supply D (5 bases each). Germline V CDR1 and CDR2: SQVTM, ANQGSEA. The CDR3 loop spans 13 amino acids. The V and J ends lost 6 bases and 2 bases respectively, with 13 bases between them. Here the CDR3 DNA reads TGCAGCGTAACGGGACCGTCACAAGAGACCCAGTACTTC. The encoded protein is CSVTGPSQETQYF.

The gene calls are TRBV12-3 or TRBV12-4 and TRBJ1-1, with D perhaps matching TRBD1 (5 bases). CDR3 length equals 14 residues. Trimming removed 5 bases from V and 4 bases from J, with 14 bases in between. In DNA, the CDR3 is TGTGCCAGCAGTCCAGACGTGGGGGGCACTGAAGCTTTCTTT. Translated, it gives CASSPDVGGTEAFF.

The chain uses TRBV5-1 and TRBJ2-5; a weak D match, TRBD2 (6 bases). CDR1 SGHRS and CDR2 YFSETQ come from the germline V gene. The V end lost 4 bases, the J end lost 1 base, and 14 bases lay between the germline ends. The CDR3 sequence is 15 residues long. CDR3 region: CASSPTTRIQETQYF. CDR3 nucleotide sequence: TGCGCCAGCAGCCCGACGACTAGGATCCAAGAGACCCAGTACTTC. The full variable domain, in which reference TRBV5-1 and TRBJ2-5 provide the parts outside the CDR3, is KAGVTQTPRYLIKTRGQQVTLSCSPISGHRSVSWYQQTPGQGLQFLFEYFSETQRNKGNFPGRFSGRQFSNSRSEMNVSTLELGDSALYLCASSPTTRIQETQYFGPGTRLLVL.

This clonotype was seen repeatedly, ten times or more. This sequence joins TRBV6-2 or TRBV6-3 and TRBJ2-3; D is uncertain. Germline V gene data show CDR1 as MNHEY and CDR2 as SVGEGT. Trimming shortened V by 6 bases and J by 2 bases, and 9 bases separated the two germline ends. CDR3 length equals 13 residues. CDR3 in DNA: TGTGCCAGCAGACCAGACAACACAGATACGCAGTATTTT. The encoded protein is CASRPDNTDTQYF.

This clonotype occurred many times. V is TRBV9 and J is TRBJ2-7, with TRBD1 identical over 10 bases. CDR1 and CDR2 (germline): SGDLS, YYNGEE. With V trimmed by 0 bases and J by 2 bases, 2 bases remained unmatched. The CDR3 totals 15 residues. CDR3 nucleotide sequence: TGTGCCAGCAGCGTAGAAGGACAGGGGGCCTACGAGCAGTACTTC. Its protein is CASSVEGQGAYEQYF.

This clonotype has just a few counts. V usage is TRBV11-2 and J usage is TRBJ1-1, with TRBD1 matching 9 bases. The CDR3 covers 15 residues. J was trimmed by 2 bases and V by 5 bases; bases with no gene match: 6. Germline values: CDR1 SGHAT, CDR2 FQNNGV. CDR3 sequence reads: CASSAPDRGNTEAFF. The CDR3 DNA sequence: TGTGCCAGCAGCGCCCCGGACAGGGGAAACACTGAAGCTTTCTTT.

Turning to this clonotype: Sequence at one end of the junction differs from germline and may be a read error. The gene calls are TRBV7-7 and TRBJ2-2, with 10 bases identical to TRBD1. CDR1 and CDR2 (germline): SSHAT, FNYEAQ (reference sequence). The CDR3 is 16 residues long. CDR3 in DNA: TGTGCTAGCAGCAAAACCGGGACAGGGGTTACCGGGGAGCTGTTTTTT. This translates into CASSKTGTGVTGELFF. The full variable domain, completed using reference TRBV7-7 and TRBJ2-2, is GAGVSQSPRYKVTKRGQDVTLRCDPISSHATLYWYQQALGQGPEFLTYFNYEAQPDKSGLPSDRFSAERPEGSISTLTIQRTEQRDSAMYRCASSKTGTGVTGELFFGEGSRLTVL.